The 14 T cell receptor beta chains presented below share a single source sample, sequenced in a study of T cell repertoires in cytomegalovirus infection. TCRdb passed the reads through MiXCR, listing each CDR3 protein once. The table lists fewer than 850,000 distinct CDR3 sequences, around 29% of them singletons. Their antigens remain unidentified. Material: cultured CD8+ T cells from PBMCs, obtained from culture after CMV antigen stimulation. These receptors all stem from a human donor in good health (CMV status not recorded). Some clones in this sample may be carry-over from other donors' samples.

The genes are TRBV7-6 and TRBJ2-1; 8 bases agree with TRBD2. This CDR3 has 16 amino acids. The V gene's germline CDR1 is SGHVS and CDR2 FNYEAQ. J gave up 5 bases and V 2 bases, and 8 bases lay outside the gene matches. The CDR3 DNA reads TGTGCCAGCAGCTTATCTCCGGGGGGGCTCCACAATGAGCAGTTCTTC. This sequence encodes CASSLSPGGLHNEQFF.

The gene calls are TRBV2 and TRBJ2-7; D might be TRBD2 (6 bases). The CDR3 is 13 amino acids. CDR1 is SNHLY, CDR2 FYNNEI, per germline. The V end lost 6 bases, the J end lost 3 bases, and 12 bases lay between the germline ends. CDR3 in DNA: TGTGCCAGCAGAGCCGGGACTGGCTACGAGCAGTACTTC. Residues: CASRAGTGYEQYF.

The chain links TRBV20-1 to TRBJ2-7; the match to TRBD1 covers 7 bases. V lost 5 bases to trimming and J lost 5 bases; unmatched junction nucleotides: 12. The CDR3 covers 14 residues. Germline CDR1 reads DFQATT; CDR2 reads SNEGSKA (reference sequence). This CDR3 reads CSAFPTGLDDEQYV. The CDR3 bases are TGCAGTGCTTTCCCGACAGGGTTGGACGACGAGCAGTACGTC.

There are a few counts of this clonotype. This chain joins TRBV7-8 and TRBJ1-5; D gene unclear. Deletions cut 0 bases from V and 0 bases from J, with 12 bases between. CDR3 length: 17 amino acids. Germline assignment: CDR1 SGHVS and CDR2 FQNEAQ. The CDR3 sequence is CASSLALNKYSNQPQHF. In DNA, the CDR3 is TGTGCCAGCAGCTTAGCGCTAAACAAGTATAGCAATCAGCCCCAGCATTTT.

The chain joins TRBV25-1 to TRBJ1-6; no firm D call. The V end lost 4 bases, the J end lost 0 bases, and 13 bases lay between the germline ends. Germline CDR1 reads MGHDK; CDR2 reads SYGVNS. This CDR3 has 17 amino acids. CDR3 loop: CASSVDQLSSYNSPLHF. CDR3 in DNA: TGTGCCAGCAGTGTCGACCAGCTTAGCTCCTATAATTCACCCCTCCACTTT.

The chain couples TRBV6-1 to TRBJ2-7; D might be TRBD1 (5 bases). The CDR3 extends over 11 amino acids. In germline, CDR1 is MNHNS, CDR2 SASEGT. V lost 8 bases, J lost 4 bases, and 9 bases lay in between. The CDR3 loop is CASAAGYEQYV. Written as DNA, the CDR3 is TGTGCCAGCGCCGCAGGGTACGAGCAGTACGTC.

The CDR3 DNA reads TGCAGTGCTAGATTGGGGCCGGGGAATCAGCCCCAGCATTTT. It translates to CSARLGPGNQPQHF. The rearrangement uses TRBV20-1 and TRBJ1-5; D perhaps matches TRBD1 (5 bases). Germline CDR1 DFQATT, CDR2 SNEGSKA (reference sequence). Trimming removed 2 bases from V and 4 bases from J, with 12 bases in between. This CDR3 has 14 amino acids.

This clonotype has more than one count but fewer than ten. V usage is TRBV7-2 and J usage is TRBJ2-5; 14 bases align to TRBD2. The CDR3 spans 17 residues. In germline, CDR1 is SGHTA, CDR2 FQGNSA. Trimming removed 5 bases from V and 2 bases from J; junction bases left unmatched: 7. The CDR3 is CASSLGTSGGPQETQYF. The DNA for the CDR3 is TGTGCCAGCAGCCTTGGGACTAGCGGGGGCCCACAAGAGACCCAGTACTTC.

This clonotype is medium-sized by share. CDR3 amino acids: CASSSPDLPYEQYV. The CDR3 DNA reads TGTGCCAGCAGCTCCCCTGACCTCCCCTACGAGCAGTACGTC. The chain links TRBV7-9 to TRBJ2-7; no clear D gene. The CDR3 has 14 amino acids. Between the trimmed V and J ends, which lost 4 bases and 2 bases, there was a span of 12 bases. Germline V CDR1 and CDR2: SEHNR, FQNEAQ (reference sequence).

This clonotype was picked up a small number of times. DNA for the CDR3: TGCAGTGCATCCCGGGACAGGGGGACACCTTCGGCTGAAGCTTTCTTT. Translating it yields CSASRDRGTPSAEAFF. The chain joins TRBV20-1 to TRBJ1-1; 11 nucleotides align to TRBD1. CDR3 length: 16 residues. Germline V gives CDR1 DFQATT, CDR2 SNEGSKA (reference sequence). The V gene end was trimmed by 6 bases and the J gene end by 6 bases; junction bases not matched to a gene: 15.

The chain employs TRBV11-3 and TRBJ2-1, with a weak D call TRBD2 (7 bases). Trimming removed 4 bases from V and 13 bases from J, with 32 bases in between. This CDR3 has 18 amino acids. Germline CDR1 reads SGHNT; CDR2 reads YENEEA. CDR3 coding DNA: TGTGCCAGCAGCTGGGCTAACCCCGAGGGGGGGGCACGCTCGGATCAGTTCTTC. Residues: CASSWANPEGGARSDQFF.

A single count supports this clonotype. The chain recombines TRBV20-1 with TRBJ1-5; no clear D gene. Trimming shortened V by 4 bases and J by 7 bases, and 26 bases separated the two germline ends. From germline, CDR1 is DFQATT and CDR2 SNEGSKA (reference sequence). This CDR3 comprises 17 residues. This chain's CDR3 is CSATNTLWALRGQPQHF. In DNA, the CDR3 is TGCAGTGCTACCAACACTCTATGGGCGCTCCGGGGACAGCCCCAGCATTTT.

V gene TRBV13 combines with J gene TRBJ2-7; 7 bases map to TRBD1. Germline CDR1 reads PRHDT; CDR2 reads FYEKMQ (reference sequence). The CDR3 length is 17 residues. The V and J ends lost 5 bases and 5 bases, in that order; junction bases with no gene match: 18. CDR3 sequence reads: CASSQQHLQGSLDEQYV. The CDR3 DNA sequence: TGTGCCAGCAGCCAACAACACCTACAGGGGAGTTTGGACGAGCAGTACGTC.

Many counts were recorded for this clonotype. The rearrangement uses TRBV5-1 and TRBJ1-1, with 11 bases that match TRBD1. CDR3 length: 15 residues. With V trimmed by 4 bases and J by 4 bases, 6 bases remained unmatched. Looked up from germline, CDR1 is SGHRS and CDR2 is YFSETQ. The CDR3 spells CASSSAGTGGTEAFF. The DNA of the CDR3 is TGCGCCAGCAGCAGCGCTGGGACAGGGGGCACTGAAGCTTTCTTT.